Below are 21 T cell receptor beta chains sequenced from a single sample in a study of CD8+ T cells in alopecia areata. Following extraction, RNA underwent reverse transcription to cDNA, which served as the sequencing template. The protocol was immunoSEQ multiplex PCR, while the TCRdb copy is restricted to in-frame clones and leaves out a portion. There are hundreds of thousands of clones in the sample; around 62% occur only once, and approximately 0.5% lies in the top ten. Material: CD4+ T cells sorted from blood, obtained at week 0. Every receptor here comes from a human donor with alopecia areata.

This clone came up many times. This specimen includes other DNA sequences encoding the same CDR3. CDR3 nucleotides: TGTGCCAGCAGCTTAGAACAGTCAGGTACTGAAGCTTTCTTT. Translation gives CASSLEQSGTEAFF. The chain links TRBV11-2 to TRBJ1-1; D gene unclear. The V end lost 0 bases, the J end lost 5 bases, and 10 bases lay between the germline ends. From germline, CDR1 is SGHAT and CDR2 FQNNGV. This CDR3 contains 14 residues. Full variable domain (outside the CDR3, taken from reference TRBV11-2 and TRBJ1-1): EAGVAQSPRYKIIEKRQSVAFWCNPISGHATLYWYQQILGQGPKLLIQFQNNGVVDDSQLPKDRFSAERLKGVDSTLKIQPAKLEDSAVYLCASSLEQSGTEAFFGQGTRLTVV.

This chain joins TRBV10-3 and TRBJ1-1, with D unresolved. V was trimmed by 5 bases and J by 0 bases, leaving 10 bases between them. The CDR3 runs 14 residues. Germline loops: CDR1 ENHRY, CDR2 SYGVKD. CDR3 DNA sequence: TGTGCCATCAGTAAAGCCCCTGTGAACACTGAAGCTTTCTTT. It is translated as CAISKAPVNTEAFF.

This clone was picked up a small number of times. The V call is TRBV2, the J call TRBJ2-5, with 9 bases that match TRBD2. Losses at the gene ends were 2 bases for V and 5 bases for J; bases not matched to a gene: 9. Germline assignment: CDR1 SNHLY and CDR2 FYNNEI. There are 16 residues in the CDR3. The CDR3 protein is CASSETSGPVGETQYF. For the CDR3, the DNA is TGTGCCAGCAGTGAAACTAGCGGGCCTGTCGGTGAGACCCAGTACTTC.

V usage is TRBV7-9 and J usage is TRBJ2-5; D remains ambiguous. Germline V lookup: CDR1 SEHNR, CDR2 FQNEAQ (reference sequence). V was cut by 6 bases and J by 0 bases, with 8 bases left in between. CDR3 length equals 13 residues. The CDR3 DNA follows: TGTGCCAGCAGTTTGATGAACCAAGAGACCCAGTACTTC. Translating gives CASSLMNQETQYF.

The genes are TRBV27 and TRBJ1-5, with D perhaps TRBD1 (5 bases). The V end was cut by 1 base, the J end by 3 bases, with 7 bases between. This CDR3 spans 14 amino acids. CDR1 MNHEY and CDR2 SMNVEV come from the germline V gene (reference sequence). DNA of the CDR3: TGTGCCAGCAGTTTATGGGGACCCAATCAGCCCCAGCATTTT. This gives the protein CASSLWGPNQPQHF.

The chain has TRBV29-1 and TRBJ2-1; D unclear. This CDR3 is 12 amino acids long. V was trimmed by 5 bases and J by 8 bases, leaving 13 bases between them. Germline V lookup: CDR1 SQVTM, CDR2 ANQGSEA. CDR3 residues: CSVCPESHEQFF. The DNA for the CDR3 is TGCAGCGTTTGCCCCGAAAGCCATGAGCAGTTCTTC.

The rearrangement links TRBV7-9 to TRBJ2-1; 9 bases are a match to TRBD1. V dropped 6 bases and J dropped 6; count of bases not matched to a gene: 9. This CDR3 region has 15 residues. Germline values: CDR1 SEHNR, CDR2 FQNEAQ (reference sequence). The CDR3 DNA reads as TGTGCCAGCAGTCTCATCGGGACAGGGAGCAATGAGCAGTTCTTC. It codes for CASSLIGTGSNEQFF.

The chain combines TRBV29-1 with TRBJ2-2; 8 nucleotides agree with TRBD2. The CDR3 is made up of 14 amino acids. The germline V gene encodes CDR1 SQVTM and CDR2 ANQGSEA. After removal of 5 bases from V and 1 base from J, the junction contained 3 bases not matched to a gene. The CDR3 here is CSVSGGWNTGELFF. CDR3 nucleotide sequence: TGCAGCGTTAGCGGGGGTTGGAACACCGGGGAGCTGTTTTTT.

The chain couples TRBV29-1 to TRBJ2-1; D is ambiguous. Germline-derived CDR1 and CDR2 are SQVTM and ANQGSEA. V lost 4 bases and J 9 bases, leaving 10 bases between the germline ends. CDR3 size: 11 residues. CDR3: CSVAPVTEQFF. For the CDR3, the DNA is TGCAGCGTTGCCCCGGTCACTGAGCAGTTCTTC.

This sequence joins TRBV2 and TRBJ2-2, with a weak D call TRBD2 (5 bases). The length of the CDR3 is 13 residues. The V gene lost 6 bases and the J gene lost 4 bases, with 9 bases spanning the gap. Germline CDR1 and CDR2: SNHLY and FYNNEI. This CDR3 reads CASRRDGTGELFF. CDR3 in DNA: TGTGCCAGCAGGAGGGATGGCACCGGGGAGCTGTTTTTT.

The rearrangement links TRBV5-1 to TRBJ2-7; the match to TRBD1 covers 8 bases. The CDR3 totals 15 residues. The V segment lost 0 bases and the J segment 5 bases; nucleotides outside the gene matches: 7. CDR1 SGHRS and CDR2 YFSETQ come from the germline V gene. The CDR3 DNA follows: TGCGCCAGCAGCTTGGAAGGACAGGGAGTCCACGAGCAGTACTTC. The encoded protein is CASSLEGQGVHEQYF.

This clone was seen a single time. V and J are TRBV30 and TRBJ1-1; TRBD1 matches 7 bases. Germline values: CDR1 GTSNPN, CDR2 SVGIG (reference sequence). The CDR3 is made up of 16 amino acids. V lost 0 bases to trimming and J lost 0 bases; unmatched junction nucleotides: 7. In DNA, the CDR3 is TGTGCCTGGAGTGTACTTTTTGGACAGGTGAACACTGAAGCTTTCTTT. This sequence encodes CAWSVLFGQVNTEAFF.

This CDR3 reads CASSLEFSGQNTGELFF. Written as DNA, the CDR3 is TGTGCCAGCAGCTTGGAATTTTCGGGACAAAACACCGGGGAGCTGTTTTTT. This chain uses TRBV5-4 with TRBJ2-2; D may be TRBD1 (6 bases). V was shortened by 0 bases and J by 2 bases, with 14 bases between the two germline ends. The CDR3 length is 17 residues. Germline V gene data show CDR1 as SGHNT and CDR2 as YYREEE (reference sequence).

CDR3 DNA sequence: TGTGCCAGCAGCCAAGATCCGGTAACGCGGGACTCACCCCTCCACTTT. It specifies CASSQDPVTRDSPLHF. This chain links TRBV4-2 with TRBJ1-6, with a tentative D call TRBD1 (5 bases). V was trimmed by 0 bases and J by 10 bases, leaving 16 bases between them. This CDR3 has 16 residues. Germline-derived CDR1 and CDR2 are LGHNA and YNFKEQ.

This sequence joins TRBV15 and TRBJ2-7, with TRBD2 matching 7 bases. Unmatched junction bases numbered 9, after V lost 4 bases and J lost 0 bases. CDR1 is LNHNV and CDR2 is YYDKDF in the germline V gene (reference sequence). The CDR3 spans 16 residues. The CDR3 sequence is CATSKGGQGGSYEQYF. CDR3 coding DNA: TGTGCCACCAGCAAGGGAGGGCAGGGAGGCTCCTACGAGCAGTACTTC.

This clone was seen only a few times. This sequence joins TRBV2 and TRBJ2-1; TRBD2 might be the D (6 bases). V shed 2 bases and J shed 9 bases, with 17 bases lying between them. The CDR3 extends over 15 amino acids. Germline CDR1 is SNHLY and CDR2 is FYNNEI. CDR3 nucleotides: TGTGCCAGCAGTGAAAGTATTCTCCGGAGGGGTGAGCAGTTCTTC. It specifies CASSESILRRGEQFF.

The rearrangement uses TRBV30 and TRBJ2-1, with D tentatively TRBD2 (6 bases). Trimming shortened V by 3 bases and J by 13 bases, and 19 bases separated the two germline ends. This CDR3 has 13 amino acids. Germline lookup yields CDR1 GTSNPN and CDR2 SVGIG (reference sequence). CDR3 protein: CAWSGNARGLQFF. The CDR3 bases are TGTGCCTGGAGCGGAAATGCCCGGGGGTTACAGTTCTTC.

The chain is built from TRBV30 and TRBJ2-3, with TRBD1 matching over 8 bases. The V gene end was trimmed by 1 base and the J gene end by 8 bases; junction bases not matched to a gene: 5. The CDR3 loop spans 13 amino acids. Per germline, CDR1 GTSNPN and CDR2 SVGIG (reference sequence). CDR3 in DNA: TGTGCCTGGAGTGGACAGGGGATCGGTACGCAGTATTTT. Its translation is CAWSGQGIGTQYF.

V is TRBV5-1 and J is TRBJ1-2; possible D gene TRBD1, 5 bases. Trimming pared 4 bases from V and 5 bases from J, leaving 9 bases between. CDR3 length: 12 amino acids. CDR1 is SGHRS and CDR2 is YFSETQ in the germline V gene. CDR3 residues: CASSTGTYGYTF. CDR3 bases: TGCGCCAGCAGCACCGGGACGTATGGCTACACCTTC.

V gene TRBV7-2 combines with J gene TRBJ1-6, with D perhaps matching TRBD1 (6 bases). CDR3 length: 19 residues. V was trimmed by 0 bases and J by 9 bases, leaving 24 bases between them. Germline CDR1 reads SGHTA; CDR2 reads FQGNSA. In DNA form, the CDR3 reads TGTGCCAGCAGCTTAGCCAGGGGTAGGGACCGGGACACCCCTTCACCCCTCCACTTT. The encoded protein is CASSLARGRDRDTPSPLHF.

V is TRBV6-5 and J is TRBJ1-2; no clear D. V dropped 0 bases and J dropped 4 bases, with 12 bases sitting between them. Germline values: CDR1 MNHEY, CDR2 SVGAGI. This CDR3 spans 15 amino acids. CDR3 coding DNA: TGTGCCAGCAGTTACTCAGTGATCACGGTCTATGGCTACACCTTC. It is translated as CASSYSVITVYGYTF.